Below, one T cell receptor beta chain is given with its context. No cognate antigen has been identified for it. Per-nucleotide qualities are absent, and no much larger clonotype sits a single base away. This specimen comes from a study of cytomegalovirus exposure and HLA in healthy donors (dated by TCRdb to the late 2010s). The study in broad terms: An earlier analysis of 587 of the donors reported roughly 270 Gb of sequence data and 100 million to 130 million unique TCR beta sequences from approximately 180 million T cells. An early release that covered roughly 600 HLA-typed donors contained 250 to 350 gigabases of sequencing data and about 93 million unique TCR sequences. Among the 398 genotyped donors, 75% to 90% belonged to the genetic ancestry cluster associated with self-reported Caucasian donors. The study aimed to test whether signatures of past pathogen exposure could be identified by cataloging public T cell receptors. The T cell repertoires of roughly 660 subjects were profiled by immunosequencing and related to cytomegalovirus serostatus. A separate validation cohort of roughly 130 different subjects was used in addition to the roughly 620-subject first cohort. The study combined high-throughput TCR immunosequencing, statistical association of individual TCRs with disease status, and machine learning to predict cytomegalovirus infection status. A later analysis re-examined previously published TCR beta repertoires from about 670 donors and added high-resolution HLA genotyping to investigate patterns of TCR occurrence. Rather than drawing on any new phenotypic data, the later analysis identified candidate immune exposures from TCR beta sequences and the way those sequences occurred across donors. To decide whether each TCR beta V gene segment behaved as functional or pseudogenic, an earlier analysis of approximately 620 of the donors relied on high-throughput TCR beta sequencing. Donor age, sex, ethnicity and CMV serostatus were compiled alongside the repertoire data. In a later genetic analysis, genome-wide SNP genotypes for about 55% of the roughly 670 donors were used, and that subset was treated as a discovery cohort. All discovery cohort repertoires had been generated using a single sequencing platform. HLA typing covered class I and class II loci at four-digit resolution. The number of donors typed differed by locus, with about 629-640 for A, B, C, DRB1 and DQB1, 522 for DQA1, about 610 for DPA1, and around 430 for DPB1. Because of strong linkage in the cohort, five DR-DQ haplotypes were treated as single units for association and clustering. Among roughly 400 genotyped donors of the cohort, an average of roughly 230,000 unique TCR beta nucleotide sequences was sequenced per donor, of which roughly 17% were non-productive.

CDR3 length: 15 amino acids, cysteine to phenylalanine. The read is trimmed to its CDR3 DNA, 45 bases read in frame from base 1. As encoded in the germline V gene, CDR1 is SGHDT while CDR2 is YYEEEE. The junction carries 15 bases between V and J, which are trimmed by 3 bases and 4 bases respectively. The method was the immunoSEQ multiplex PCR assay. For the multiplex PCR, a mixture combining 60 forward primers for TCR Vbeta segments and 13 reverse primers for TCR Jbeta segments was used. A multiplex PCR assay on genomic DNA amplified the CDR3 region of rearranged TCR beta genes. The Illumina HiSeq System was used to sequence the amplified TCR beta libraries as 87-base-pair reads. Per the authors' processing: Across the 500 to 750 repertoires, a later analysis counted 75 million to 90 million unique TCR beta chains, roughly 11 million of which were shared by at least two donors. To remove PCR and sequencing errors, raw reads were error-corrected and collapsed into unique sequences using a nearest-neighbor algorithm that merged closely related sequences. To assign V, D and J gene segments, CDR3 sequences were aligned to IMGT reference sequences. For a sequence to be retained, a match of at least six nucleotides was required to both a V gene segment and a J gene segment. A rearrangement was called productive if the CDR3 had no stop codons and remained in frame with V and J, and every other rearrangement was called non-productive. CDR3 was defined according to IMGT convention as the region running from the second conserved V-encoded cysteine to the conserved J-encoded phenylalanine. Sequences without an unambiguous match to a single V gene segment were excluded from the earlier analysis of about 630 of the donors. In an earlier analysis of some 590 of the donors, a V segment was called functional when productive rearrangements were above 56.7%, and segregating when the standard deviation between donors exceeded 5%. A statistical classification framework was built for diagnosing cytomegalovirus status from the catalog of TCR beta chain sequences. V and J gene assignment, in a later analysis, came from comparing TCR nucleotide sequences with IMGT/GENE-DB human TR gene sequences. A later analysis assigned CDR3 sequences and most-parsimonious VDJ recombination scenarios with the TCRdist pipeline. A later analysis defined each TCR beta chain by its CDR3 amino acid sequence plus V-gene family, and excluded reads lacking a unique V-gene family. A later analysis removed nearly 600 highly shared, low-generation-probability nucleotide sequences to deal with suspected cross-contamination and a sequencing artifact. In a later analysis, a clonal expansion index was calculated for each public chain from normalized within-repertoire ranks of inferred template counts. A later analysis computed generation probabilities with a VDJ recombination model fitted to out-of-frame rearrangements, and checked the results against IGoR. Hypergeometric tests were used in a later analysis to score TCR-TCR, TCR-HLA and TCR-CMV co-occurrence, with a repertoire-size bias correction applied to the TCR pairs. In a later analysis, false discovery rates were estimated by permuting HLA or CMV assignments 20 times. In a later analysis, co-occurring TCRs were grouped using DBSCAN, and TCRdist sequence similarity was added for clustering within HLA-allele-positive subsets. For co-occurrence clustering, repertoires with fewer than 30,000 or more than 120,000 public chains were excluded, along with a handful of repertoires with anomalous nucleotide sharing. TCRdb mirrors the immuneACCESS table, restricted to in-frame sequences. Some clones are absent from its copies; in checked studies, under half trace to an unresolved V gene, and the reason for the others is unknown. The V and J calls and clone size are taken from that table; D and trimming were inferred from the DNA. Present in this sample are about 120,000 clones, about 62% of which were seen just once. Under 9.5% of the sample is taken by the ten largest.

General conclusions and limits of the study: Linkage disequilibrium might explain the correlated functional status among segregating V segments, but an unknown experimental factor could not be ruled out. Assigning TCR associations to individual alleles was difficult when HLA alleles, especially DR and DQ, strongly co-occurred. HLA typing was unavailable for some donors at each locus, so association tests used only the typed subset. In a later analysis, around 17,000 TCR beta sequences were associated with specific HLA alleles at a false discovery rate of 0.05. The authors suggested that the approach could potentially be extended to other disease states and immunological phenotypes. A cluster of highly shared sequence variants was judged likely to represent a technical artifact of the sequencing pipeline. Most CMV-associated TCR beta chains appeared to be HLA-restricted in a later analysis, and the HLA associations seemed to be driven largely by CMV exposure. According to a later analysis, parvovirus B19, influenza, CMV and Epstein-Barr virus appeared linked to several top co-occurrence clusters. Sequencing depth was assumed to be roughly uniform across donors in the presence/absence analyses, though that assumption may not hold. For the cohort, immune exposure information was limited to CMV serostatus. In vitro tests confirmed that a few of the cytomegalovirus-associated TCR beta chains recognize cytomegalovirus antigens. A further reported finding was that TCR beta sequences accurately predicted the HLA-A and HLA-B alleles for most subjects in the first cohort. V-gene and J-gene trimming of TCR beta chains was associated with a missense DCLRE1C variant in a later genetic analysis, and the association was replicated in an independent cohort. Most TCR sequences were seen in very few donors, while some public TCRs were found in many individuals. The cohort was sequenced for TCR beta chains only, and without alpha or paired-chain data the features that could be detected were limited. The earlier analysis of 450 to 700 of the donors excluded about 16 rarely observed V segments, including chromosome 9 orphons, because counts were too low. A later genetic analysis reported fewer N-insertions in productive TCRs among donors in an Asian-associated ancestry cluster than the roughly 620-donor mean. In the study, some 160 TCR beta chains were listed as associated with cytomegalovirus. In a later analysis, the rate of TCR association differed among HLA loci, with DRB1 alleles having the most associated TCRs and HLA-C alleles having the fewest. An earlier analysis of some 590 of the donors showed that most TCR beta V segments appeared in productive rearrangements either about 87% or about 30% of the time, which broadly matched IMGT annotations. The classifier was reported to diagnose cytomegalovirus status with high specificity and sensitivity in both the original cohort and the validation cohort. In a later analysis, HLA-associated TCR beta chains were found to be more clonally expanded and to have lower generation probabilities than equally common non-associated chains. The 87-base-pair reads could not distinguish some IMGT-functional V segments, including TRBV6-2 and TRBV6-3, so those segments were excluded.

In total, roughly 670 healthy bone marrow donors made up the cohort. At the time of sampling, every cohort member was nominally healthy, though immune exposures that went unrecorded were likely present. The donor was CMV seropositive and was included in the group of 300 or so seropositive cohort members. Every donor gave a peripheral blood sample, and the peripheral blood mononuclear cells from that sample were used for TCR beta sequencing. Genomic DNA was extracted from the blood cell samples with the Qiagen DNeasy Blood Extraction Kit. The chain is made from TRBV5-6 and TRBJ2-3; TRBD1 is perhaps the D gene, given 6 matching bases. The sample taken for sequencing was PBMCs. This clonotype was obtained from a woman between 35 and 50 years old in good health and CMV-seropositive. The base sequence is TGTGCCAGCAGCTCAATCCACAGGGTAGCAGATACGCAGTATTTT. Its translation is CASSSIHRVADTQYF.